This T cell receptor (beta chain) was sequenced for a study of blood T cells in healthy people across ages. Study-wide points: The long-lived group displayed more naive CD4+ cells, plus higher diversity, than the aged donors did.

Donation came from healthy Caucasian individuals in Russia who were aged about 6 to 95. Primers used in a second PCR of about 7 to 11 cycles were a sample-barcoded 5' primer and a J-beta primer mix. One entry per CDR3 protein results from TCRdb running MiXCR on the 5' RACE reads. The data contain around 690,000 distinct CDR3 sequences, 45% to 65% of them singletons. This clonotype showed up just a few times. What it binds is unknown. A read error may account for a junction end that differs from germline. The specimen sequenced was blood. This clonotype originated in a man aged 60 to 69 in good health.

The CDR3 loop reads CASSGQTSTDTQYF. CDR3 coding DNA: TGCGCCAGCAGCGGGCAGACTAGCACGGATACGCAGTATTTT. The chain employs TRBV5-1 and TRBJ2-3, with 7 bases fitting TRBD2. This CDR3 has 14 amino acids. Germline V gene data show CDR1 as SGHRS and CDR2 as YFSETQ. Combining the CDR3 with reference TRBV5-1 and TRBJ2-3 gives the whole variable domain KAGVTQTPRYLIKTRGQQVTLSCSPISGHRSVSWYQQTPGQGLQFLFEYFSETQRNKGNFPGRFSGRQFSNSRSEMNVSTLELGDSALYLCASSGQTSTDTQYFGPGTRLTVL.